This TCR beta chain comes out of a study of cytotoxic CD8 clonotypes in ibrutinib-treated CLL. This clone was seen a few times. V gave up 6 bases and J gave up 4 bases, with 12 bases separating them. In germline, CDR1 is MNHNS, CDR2 SASEGT. The length of the CDR3 is 13 residues. Only in-frame clones appear in the TCRdb table, and some are missing; sequencing was by immunoSEQ multiplex PCR. The data show about 68,000 clones, with more than 60% seen just once and roughly 6% held by the top ten. Material: PBMCs, obtained after 12 months of ibrutinib treatment. This sequence joins TRBV6-1 and TRBJ1-2, with no clear D. This clonotype was obtained from a human donor with chronic lymphocytic leukemia. The CDR3: CASSASGSYGYTF. In nucleotides, the CDR3 is TGTGCCAGCAGCGCCAGTGGAAGCTATGGCTACACCTTC.